The TCR beta chain described here comes from a study of blood T cell repertoires in COVID-19. V lost 3 bases and J lost 5; bases outside the gene matches: 11. Germline V lookup: CDR1 SGHRS, CDR2 YFSETQ. The CDR3 has 18 residues. The protocol was immunoSEQ multiplex PCR, while the TCRdb copy is restricted to in-frame clones and leaves out a portion. Of approximately 260,000 clones detected, roughly 81% appear once; the ten largest clones hold less than 8.5%. Sequencing used PBMCs or T cells enriched from blood (not recorded which). This receptor was identified in a woman aged 50 to 65 who had been exposed to COVID-19. The J gene is TRBJ2-2, the V gene TRBV5-1, with TRBD2 matching over 12 bases. The CDR3 DNA reads TGCGCCAGCAGCTCCCTGGGACTAGCGGGCCTCTTAACCGGGGAGCTGTTTTTT. This gives the protein CASSSLGLAGLLTGELFF.